The 6 T cell receptor beta chains reported below all come from one sample, sequenced in a study of OX40 agonist ivuxolimab in advanced cancers. Library construction relied on the immunoSEQ multiplex PCR assay. Not all clones reach the TCRdb copy of this immuneACCESS table, which keeps in-frame sequences only. Checked studies attribute under half of the gap to unresolved V genes and leave the rest unexplained. The sample table shows 97,000 or so clones, and about 90% are seen once. Together, the top ten hold 0.15% to 0.2% of the sample. Here the sequenced sample was CD4+ or CD8+ T cells sorted from blood, taken in a trial of the OX40 agonist ivuxolimab. The receptors were gathered from an adult with an advanced solid tumor such as melanoma, head and neck, liver or kidney cancer.

The chain combines TRBV7-8 with TRBJ1-2; D possibly corresponds to TRBD1 (5 bases). The CDR3 spans 15 residues. The germline gives CDR1 SGHVS, CDR2 FQNEAQ. V lost 1 base and J lost 6, with 15 bases in between. This CDR3 is CASSLVTRQTNGYTF. CDR3 DNA: TGTGCCAGCAGCTTAGTCACCCGACAGACTAATGGCTACACCTTC.

V usage is TRBV6-1 and J usage is TRBJ1-1, with 7 bases matching TRBD1. Germline V lookup: CDR1 MNHNS, CDR2 SASEGT. The CDR3 covers 15 residues. Germline trimming cut 5 bases from V and 0 bases from J; bases unmatched to any gene: 6. The CDR3 sequence: CASSREGALNTEAFF. The CDR3 nucleotides read TGTGCCAGCAGTAGAGAGGGGGCCCTGAACACTGAAGCTTTCTTT.

The V call is TRBV28, the J call TRBJ1-1; D unresolved. This CDR3 has 14 residues. CDR1 is MDHEN and CDR2 is SYDVKM in the germline V gene. The V and J ends lost 3 bases and 1 base respectively, with 9 bases between them. CDR3 amino acids: CASSFVYRNTEAFF. For the CDR3, the DNA is TGTGCCAGCAGTTTTGTATACAGGAACACTGAAGCTTTCTTT.

The rearrangement joins TRBV2 to TRBJ1-5; D perhaps matches TRBD1 (5 bases). V lost 6 bases, J lost 5 bases, and 20 bases lay in between. The CDR3 length is 16 residues. CDR1 SNHLY and CDR2 FYNNEI come from the germline V gene. Here the CDR3 reads CASSPLGRGGDQPQHF. Written as DNA, the CDR3 is TGTGCCAGCAGCCCCCTTGGGAGGGGTGGGGATCAGCCCCAGCATTTT.

The J gene is TRBJ2-2, the V gene TRBV7-9; a weak D match, TRBD2 (5 bases). V lost 6 bases to trimming and J lost 8 bases, with 25 bases between them. The CDR3 is 17 amino acids. Germline V lookup: CDR1 SEHNR, CDR2 FQNEAQ (reference sequence). The CDR3 coding sequence is TGTGCCAGCAGTTCCACTCGGCGGGCCTTTTTAATAGGGGAGCTGTTTTTT. It is translated as CASSSTRRAFLIGELFF.

A single count supports this clone. The chain recombines TRBV29-1 with TRBJ1-5, with D perhaps TRBD1 (5 bases). CDR1 is SQVTM, CDR2 ANQGSEA, per germline. Trimming took off 7 bases at V and 0 bases at J, with 10 bases between the two ends. This CDR3 is built from 13 residues. CDR3 DNA: TGCAGCGCCCGCAGGGATAGCAATCAGCCCCAGCATTTT. Protein: CSARRDSNQPQHF.